This is a list of T cell receptor beta chains from one sample in a study of blood T cell repertoires in COVID-19. Clones were read by immunoSEQ multiplex PCR, and TCRdb kept only the in-frame ones, dropping some. The sample includes 40,000 to 50,000 clones, roughly nine tenths of them seen just once. Sequenced input: peripheral blood. These receptors were taken from a man aged 45-60 years with active COVID-19. CDR3s include the opening cysteine and the closing phenylalanine or tryptophan. Each record gives: CDR3 length, V gene, CDR3 protein.

length: 16
V: TRBV11-2
CDR3: CASSTLRGRAGETQYF

length: 13
V: TRBV2
CDR3: CASSTDTGNEQFF

length: 17
V: TRBV4-2
CDR3: CASSLLGQGATNEKLFF

length: 13
V: TRBV2
CDR3: CASQGSRSDTQYF

length: 13
V: TRBV3-1/TRBV3-2
CDR3: CASRPDSNYGYTF

length: 13
V: TRBV7-9
CDR3: CASSGTYNQPQHF

length: 16
V: TRBV30
CDR3: CAWETSGEMNTGELFF

length: 14
V: TRBV9
CDR3: CASSVQGLSDTQYF

length: 14
V: TRBV10-3
CDR3: CAISLGTMNTEAFF

length: 17
V: TRBV3-1/TRBV3-2
CDR3: CASSQEYIGTGVCEQYF

length: 16
V: TRBV15
CDR3: CATSSRVGKLGDTQYF

length: 17
V: TRBV23-1
CDR3: CASSSSGTKDSNQPQHF

length: 15
V: TRBV11-3
CDR3: CASSVGTRVTGELFF

length: 15
V: TRBV5-1
CDR3: CASSPPGAGATEAFF

length: 15
V: TRBV28
CDR3: CASSFPKTGDTEAFF

length: 15
V: TRBV3-1/TRBV3-2
CDR3: CASSQAASGSYEQYF

length: 15
V: TRBV28
CDR3: CASSLLRGLNTEAFF

length: 13
V: TRBV12-3/TRBV12-4
CDR3: CASTPIPNYGYTF

length: 14
V: TRBV6-5
CDR3: CASSYSNRVPEAFF

length: 14
V: TRBV9
CDR3: CASSVMQGNTEAFF

length: 15
V: TRBV11-2
CDR3: CASSLYPGAGQPQHF

length: 15
V: TRBV9
CDR3: CASSNTGVIQETQYF

length: 15
V: TRBV28
CDR3: CASSLPGTSTGELFF

length: 13
V: TRBV19
CDR3: CASSTGGGYEQYF

length: 14
V: TRBV30
CDR3: CACFFQGYTYGYTF

length: 16
V: TRBV4-1
CDR3: CASSQDQPGSNQPQHF

length: 17
V: TRBV7-9
CDR3: CASSYNLAGGPYNEQFF

length: 13
V: TRBV27
CDR3: CASSLTLNYGYTF

length: 14
V: TRBV15
CDR3: CATSREAGGNEQFF

length: 17
V: TRBV19
CDR3: CASSRGVGGAFTDTQYF

length: 13
V: TRBV29-1
CDR3: CSVYESSYNEQFF

length: 15
V: TRBV10-1
CDR3: CASSAGTQGHNEQFF

length: 16
V: TRBV4-2
CDR3: CASSHQGSSGANVLTF

length: 16
V: TRBV28
CDR3: CASRFLGGLTDEKLFF

length: 14
V: TRBV18
CDR3: CASSSSGEPGTQYF

length: 16
V: TRBV19
CDR3: CASSKIGSRETDTQYF

length: 13
V: TRBV9
CDR3: CASSSPYGHEQYF

length: 14
V: TRBV19
CDR3: CASIKRGGAQPQHF

length: 14
V: TRBV7-9
CDR3: CASSLPGGGHGYTF

length: 13
V: TRBV28
CDR3: CAGTSPGDYEQYF

length: 12
V: TRBV4-3
CDR3: CASSQGPFGYTF

length: 16
V: TRBV6-5
CDR3: CASSYSRSLSNQPQHF

length: 15
V: TRBV30
CDR3: CAWSPQTSGKDTQYF

length: 12
V: TRBV28
CDR3: CASSPSGPEAFF

length: 13
V: TRBV27
CDR3: CASSLSVETEAFF

length: 16
V: TRBV6-6
CDR3: CASSSPDRASTYEQYF

length: 15
V: TRBV5-6
CDR3: CASSFGSSSYNEQFF

length: 19
V: TRBV7-2
CDR3: CASSTPGLAFIRATDTQYF

length: 12
V: TRBV7-9
CDR3: CASSLEEREQYF

length: 12
V: TRBV27
CDR3: CASPLGADGAFF